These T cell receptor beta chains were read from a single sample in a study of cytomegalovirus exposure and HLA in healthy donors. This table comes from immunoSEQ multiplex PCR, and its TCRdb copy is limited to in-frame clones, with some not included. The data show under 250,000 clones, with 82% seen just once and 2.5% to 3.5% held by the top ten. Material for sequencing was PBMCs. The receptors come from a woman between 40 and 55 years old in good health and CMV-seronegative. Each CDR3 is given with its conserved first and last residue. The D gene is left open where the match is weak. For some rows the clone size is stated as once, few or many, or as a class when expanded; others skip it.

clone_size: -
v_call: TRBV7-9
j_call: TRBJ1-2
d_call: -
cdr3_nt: TGTGCCAGCAGCTTAGCAGGGGTTGACTATGGCTACACCTTC
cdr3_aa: CASSLAGVDYGYTF

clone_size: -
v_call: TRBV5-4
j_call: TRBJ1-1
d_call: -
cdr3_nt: TGTGCCAGCAGCTTGAATACAGGGAACACTGAAGCTTTCTTT
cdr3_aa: CASSLNTGNTEAFF

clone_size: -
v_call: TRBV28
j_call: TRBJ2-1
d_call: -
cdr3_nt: TGTGCCAGCAGTTTATCGGACTCCAACAATGAGCAGTTCTTC
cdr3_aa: CASSLSDSNNEQFF

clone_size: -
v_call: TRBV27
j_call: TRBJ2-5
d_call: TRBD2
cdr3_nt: TGTGCCAGCAGGAAGCGAGCGGGAGGCCGACCGGAAGAGACCCAGTACTTC
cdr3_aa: CASRKRAGGRPEETQYF

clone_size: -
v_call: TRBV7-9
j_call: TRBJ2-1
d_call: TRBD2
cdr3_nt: TGTGCCAGCAGGAGTGGACTAGAGTATTACAATGAGCAGTTCTTC
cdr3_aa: CASRSGLEYYNEQFF

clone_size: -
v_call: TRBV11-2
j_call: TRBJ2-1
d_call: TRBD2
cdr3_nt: TGTGCCAGCAGCCCCCTAGCGGGAGGCTACAATGAGCAGTTCTTC
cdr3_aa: CASSPLAGGYNEQFF

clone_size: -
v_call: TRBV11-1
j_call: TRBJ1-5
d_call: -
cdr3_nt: TGTGCCAGCAGCTTAGGAGGGAAGATCAACCAGCCCCAGCATTTT
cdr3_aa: CASSLGGKINQPQHF

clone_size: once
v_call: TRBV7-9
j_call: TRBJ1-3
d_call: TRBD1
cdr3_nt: TGTGCCAGCAGCCCTACAGGGGTTGGAAACACCATATATTTT
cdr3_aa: CASSPTGVGNTIYF

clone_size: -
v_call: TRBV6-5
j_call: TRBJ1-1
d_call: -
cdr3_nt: TGTGCCAGCACCAGAGCTCCTCAGGGAAACACTGAAGCTTTCTTT
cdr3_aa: CASTRAPQGNTEAFF

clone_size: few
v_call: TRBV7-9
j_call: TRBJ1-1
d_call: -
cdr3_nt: TGTGCCAGCAGATTATCCCCTTTGAACACTGAAGCTTTCTTT
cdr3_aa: CASRLSPLNTEAFF

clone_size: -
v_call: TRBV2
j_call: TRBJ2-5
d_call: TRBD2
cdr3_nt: TGTGCCAGCACCGAGGGGGTGGCTAGCGGGAGGTCCCGGGAGACCCAGTACTTC
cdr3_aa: CASTEGVASGRSRETQYF

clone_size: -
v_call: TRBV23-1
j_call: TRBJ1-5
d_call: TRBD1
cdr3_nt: TGCGCCAGCAGTCCGGACAGGGGAAGTTCACAGCCCCAGCATTTT
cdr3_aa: CASSPDRGSSQPQHF

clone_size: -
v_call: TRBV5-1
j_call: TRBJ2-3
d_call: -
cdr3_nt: TGCGCCAGCAGGGGGTTAGCGGACTTCACAGATACGCAGTATTTT
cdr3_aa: CASRGLADFTDTQYF

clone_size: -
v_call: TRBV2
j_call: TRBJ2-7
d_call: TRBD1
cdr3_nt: TGTGCCAGAGAAGGACAGGGTCCCTACGAGCAGTACTTC
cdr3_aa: CAREGQGPYEQYF

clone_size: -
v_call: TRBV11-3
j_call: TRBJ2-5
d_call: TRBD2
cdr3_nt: TGTGCCAGCAGCCCCGGGGAGGGTTTAGCGGTGAGAGAGACCCAGTACTTC
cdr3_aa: CASSPGEGLAVRETQYF

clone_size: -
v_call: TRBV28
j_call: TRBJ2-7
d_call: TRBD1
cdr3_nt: TGTGCCAGCAGCTCAGGACAGGGAACCTACGAGCAGTACTTC
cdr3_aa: CASSSGQGTYEQYF

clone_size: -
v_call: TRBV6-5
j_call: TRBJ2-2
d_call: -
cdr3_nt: TGTGCCAGCAGGTCACAGGCATACACCGGGGAGCTGTTTTTT
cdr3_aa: CASRSQAYTGELFF

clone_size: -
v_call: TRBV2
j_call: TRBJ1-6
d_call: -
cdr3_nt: TGTGCCAGCAGCCTTGATTCACCCCTCCACTTT
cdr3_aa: CASSLDSPLHF

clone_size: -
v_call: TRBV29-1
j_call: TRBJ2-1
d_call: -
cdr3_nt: TGCAGCGTTGCCGGGACTGGTCATTACAATGAGCAGTTCTTC
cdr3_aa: CSVAGTGHYNEQFF

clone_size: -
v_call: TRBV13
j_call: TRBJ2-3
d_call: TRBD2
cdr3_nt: TGTGCCAGCAGCGAGGGACTAGCGGGAGGGCTGGGCGATACGCAGTATTTT
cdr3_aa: CASSEGLAGGLGDTQYF

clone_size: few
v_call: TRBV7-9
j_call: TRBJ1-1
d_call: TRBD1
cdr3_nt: TGTTCCAGCAGCTTTCAGGGGACAGTCACTGAAGCTTTCTTT
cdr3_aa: CSSSFQGTVTEAFF

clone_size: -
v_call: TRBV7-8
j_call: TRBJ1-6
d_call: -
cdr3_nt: TGTGCCAGCAGCAAAGGCATGGCTGGCTCAGGCAGCTATAATTCACCCCTCCACTTT
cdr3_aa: CASSKGMAGSGSYNSPLHF

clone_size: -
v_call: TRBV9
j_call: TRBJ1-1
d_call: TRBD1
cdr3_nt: TGTGCCAGCAGCGTAGGTCCAGGGGGAAGAACTGAAGCTTTCTTT
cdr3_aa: CASSVGPGGRTEAFF

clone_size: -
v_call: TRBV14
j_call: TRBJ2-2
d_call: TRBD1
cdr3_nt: TGTGCCAGAGACAGGGGGTGGTCTCCCGGGGAGCTGTTTTTT
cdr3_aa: CARDRGWSPGELFF

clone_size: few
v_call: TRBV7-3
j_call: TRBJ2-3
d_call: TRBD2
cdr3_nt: TGTGCCAGCAGTTCGTGGGGGAGGGCAGATACGCAGTATTTT
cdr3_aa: CASSSWGRADTQYF

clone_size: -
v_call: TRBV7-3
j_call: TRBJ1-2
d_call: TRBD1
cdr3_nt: TGTGCCAGCAGCTTAGGTCCTTCTCCGGGACAGGGAGGCTATGGCTACACCTTC
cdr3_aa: CASSLGPSPGQGGYGYTF

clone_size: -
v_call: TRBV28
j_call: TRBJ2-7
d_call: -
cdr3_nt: TGTGCCAGCAGTGGCGCGACAGTCTCCTACGAGCAGTACTTC
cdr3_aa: CASSGATVSYEQYF

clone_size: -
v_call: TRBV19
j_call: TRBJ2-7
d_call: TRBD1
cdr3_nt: TGTGCCAGTAGCCCGGGACAGGGGCCCTACGAGCAGTACTTC
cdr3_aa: CASSPGQGPYEQYF

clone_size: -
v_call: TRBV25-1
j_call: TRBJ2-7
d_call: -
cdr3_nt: TGTGCCAAAAAGCAGGGTTTCGACCCCTACGAGCAGTACTTC
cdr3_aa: CAKKQGFDPYEQYF

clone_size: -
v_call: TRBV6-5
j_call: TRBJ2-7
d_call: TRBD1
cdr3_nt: TGTGCCAGCAGTCAACAGGGGCCAATCTCCTACGAGCAGTACTTC
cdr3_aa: CASSQQGPISYEQYF

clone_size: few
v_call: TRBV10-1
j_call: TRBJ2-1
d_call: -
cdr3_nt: TGCGCCAACCCGACACGCGATGAGCAGTTCTTC
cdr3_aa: CANPTRDEQFF

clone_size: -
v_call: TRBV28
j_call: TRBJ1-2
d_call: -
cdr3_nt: TGTGCCAGCAGTTTATACAGGAACTATGGCTACACCTTC
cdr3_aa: CASSLYRNYGYTF

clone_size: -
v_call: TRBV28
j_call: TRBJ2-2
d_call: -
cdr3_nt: TGTGCCAGCATCTCAGGAACGAACACCGGGGAGCTGTTTTTT
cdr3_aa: CASISGTNTGELFF

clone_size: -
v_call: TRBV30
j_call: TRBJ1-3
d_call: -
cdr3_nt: TGTGCCTGGGGGACTGGAATTTCAAACACCATATATTTT
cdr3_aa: CAWGTGISNTIYF

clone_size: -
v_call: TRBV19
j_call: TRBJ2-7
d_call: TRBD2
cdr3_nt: TGTGCCAGTACCCCCGCGGGAGGCACCTACGAGCAGTACTTC
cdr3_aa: CASTPAGGTYEQYF

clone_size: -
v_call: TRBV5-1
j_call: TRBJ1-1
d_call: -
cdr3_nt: TGCGCCAGCAGCCCGTACGAGATGCAGGACACTGAAGCTTTCTTT
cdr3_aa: CASSPYEMQDTEAFF